This T cell receptor (beta chain) originates from a study of cytomegalovirus exposure and HLA in healthy donors. With 60 Vbeta and 13 Jbeta primers, the PCR was carried out. Profiled with immunoSEQ multiplex PCR; TCRdb holds only in-frame clones, not every one. Of 210,000 or so clones in the sample, more than 60% were seen once. Germline-derived CDR1 and CDR2 are MNHNS and SASEGT. The CDR3 has 14 residues. The V end was cut by 7 bases, the J end by 2 bases, with 13 bases between. The receptor comes from a man aged 35-49 years in good health and CMV-seronegative. V gene TRBV6-1 combines with J gene TRBJ2-3; possibly TRBD1 for D (6 bases). Source material: PBMCs. CDR3 nucleotides: TGTGCCAGCAAGGGAACAGGGCACACAGATACGCAGTATTTT. It encodes CASKGTGHTDTQYF.